A single sample is the source of the 11 T cell receptor beta chains below, sequenced in a study of T-cell memory formation after mild COVID-19. TCRdb redid the calling of the 5' RACE reads with MiXCR, one entry per CDR3 protein. The sample includes some 410,000 distinct CDR3 sequences, less than 25% of them seen just once. Material: PBMCs or a T cell subset sorted from them (not recorded which). All receptors derive from an adult woman who had mild COVID-19 (a few samples of this study predate the infection). Cell type and time point are not known.

The rearrangement links TRBV11-1 to TRBJ2-7; possible D gene TRBD2, 6 bases. The CDR3 has 15 residues. The V end was cut by 5 bases, the J end by 2 bases, with 16 bases between. Germline-derived CDR1 and CDR2 are SGHAT and FQDESV (reference sequence). The CDR3 sequence: CASSPTPGLPYEQYF. The CDR3 DNA reads TGTGCCAGCAGCCCAACCCCGGGACTCCCCTACGAGCAGTACTTC. Using reference TRBV11-1 and TRBJ2-7 for the parts outside the CDR3, the full variable domain is EAEVAQSPRYKITEKSQAVAFWCDPISGHATLYWYRQILGQGPELLVQFQDESVVDDSQLPKDRFSAERLKGVDSTLKIQPAELGDSAMYLCASSPTPGLPYEQYFGPGTRLTVT.

The rearrangement uses TRBV7-7 and TRBJ2-1, with 8 nucleotides matching TRBD2. Germline V CDR1 and CDR2: SSHAT, FNYEAQ (reference sequence). The trim removed 1 base at V and 2 bases at J, leaving 1 base unmatched. This CDR3 contains 15 residues. The CDR3 sequence: CASSLGTSPYNEQFF. CDR3 nucleotide sequence: TGTGCCAGCAGCTTAGGGACTAGCCCCTACAATGAGCAGTTCTTC.

This clonotype was seen a few times. This rearrangement joins TRBV7-2 to TRBJ1-2; 8 bases are a match to TRBD1. CDR3 length: 14 amino acids. V was pared by 5 bases and J by 4 bases, with 6 bases of the junction left unmatched. Germline lookup yields CDR1 SGHTA and CDR2 FQGNSA. The chain's CDR3 is CASSPDRDGYGYTF. DNA of the CDR3: TGTGCCAGCAGCCCGGACAGGGACGGCTATGGCTACACCTTC.

In its sample, this clonotype was seen a few times. The rearrangement links TRBV24-1 to TRBJ2-1; TRBD1 might be the D (8 bases). CDR1 KGHDR and CDR2 SFDVKD come from the germline V gene. With 9 bases removed from V and 3 bases from J, the gap between germline ends came to 20 bases. The CDR3 runs 16 residues. The CDR3 nucleotides read TGTGCCACCGGGGGGGACAGGCGGGTCCACTACAATGAGCAGTTCTTC. Amino acids: CATGGDRRVHYNEQFF.

This chain joins TRBV29-1 and TRBJ2-7, with D possibly being TRBD1 or TRBD2 (5 bases each). Germline lookup yields CDR1 SQVTM and CDR2 ANQGSEA. With 6 bases removed from V and 7 bases from J, the gap between germline ends came to 19 bases. The CDR3 loop spans 13 amino acids. Written as DNA, the CDR3 is TGCAGCGTCCGGGACGGCTCAGGTGAAGAGCAGTACTTC. Protein sequence: CSVRDGSGEEQYF.

The CDR3 loop is CASSPEMAGEQFF. The DNA of the CDR3 is TGTGCCAGCAGTCCCGAGATGGCGGGTGAGCAGTTCTTC. The rearrangement links TRBV7-6 to TRBJ2-1, with D tentatively TRBD2 (5 bases). The V end lost 6 bases, the J end lost 9 bases, and 15 bases lay between the germline ends. Germline-derived CDR1 and CDR2 are SGHVS and FNYEAQ. CDR3 length: 13 residues.

This clonotype has a handful of counts. The V call is TRBV7-9, the J call TRBJ2-1; 10 positions match TRBD2. Germline V CDR1 and CDR2: SEHNR, FQNEAQ (reference sequence). With 1 base clipped from V and 8 bases from J, the junction kept 8 bases outside the gene matches. There are 16 residues in the CDR3. The CDR3 sequence: CASSLGTSGEYDEQFF. In nucleotides, the CDR3 is TGTGCCAGCAGCTTAGGAACTAGCGGGGAATATGATGAGCAGTTCTTC. Full variable domain (outside the CDR3, taken from reference TRBV7-9 and TRBJ2-1): DTGVSQNPRHKITKRGQNVTFRCDPISEHNRLYWYRQTLGQGPEFLTYFQNEAQLEKSRLLSDRFSAERPKGSFSTLEIQRTEQGDSAMYLCASSLGTSGEYDEQFFGPGTRLTVL.

The chain couples TRBV4-1 to TRBJ2-1; D possibly uses TRBD1 or TRBD2 (7 bases each). CDR1 MGHRA and CDR2 YSYEKL come from the germline V gene. The germline V and J ends were trimmed by 0 bases and 7 bases, with 13 bases remaining between them. The CDR3 sequence is 15 residues long. As DNA, the CDR3 is TGCGCCAGCAGCCAAGATCAGGGGGGAGGGAATGAGCAGTTCTTC. Protein sequence: CASSQDQGGGNEQFF.

This clonotype has more than one count but fewer than ten. The chain combines TRBV19 with TRBJ1-4; maybe TRBD1 (5 bases). Per germline, CDR1 LNHDA and CDR2 SQIVND (reference sequence). V was pared by 5 bases and J by 0 bases, with 13 bases between. This CDR3 comprises 16 residues. CDR3 in amino acids: CASSAYAGPTNEKLFF. As DNA, the CDR3 is TGTGCCAGTAGTGCTTACGCAGGGCCAACTAATGAAAAACTGTTTTTT.

The V and J genes are TRBV20-1 and TRBJ2-1; D is unresolved. CDR3 size: 11 residues. V was trimmed by 3 bases and J by 13 bases, leaving 13 bases between them. Germline assignment: CDR1 DFQATT and CDR2 SNEGSKA (reference sequence). This CDR3 reads CSARDRTDQFF. CDR3 nucleotide sequence: TGCAGTGCTAGGGACCGGACCGACCAGTTCTTC.

This clonotype showed up just a few times. This chain connects TRBV12-3 or TRBV12-4 to TRBJ2-7; D ambiguous. Trimming pared 6 bases from V and 6 bases from J, leaving 9 bases between. The CDR3 is 11 residues long. The CDR3 DNA follows: TGTGCCAGCAGACTGGGGTCCGAGCAGTACTTC. The encoded protein is CASRLGSEQYF.